This TCR beta chain was sequenced during a study of long-term antiretroviral therapy in people with HIV. Samples held about 0.9-10 million cryopreserved PBMC, and DNA extraction followed. This CDR3 region has 15 residues. After removal of 1 base from V and 6 bases from J, the junction contained 8 bases not matched to a gene. The germline gives CDR1 LGHNA, CDR2 YNFKEQ. Version v3.0 of the immunoSEQ assay ran at survey level. Assay: immunoSEQ multiplex PCR; the TCRdb copy retains only in-frame clones and omits some. The sample has over 5,500 clones, around 85% seen once; the top ten hold 3%. This sequence joins TRBV4-2 and TRBJ1-1, with 7 nucleotides matching TRBD1. The sequence came from a woman aged 45-65 years with HIV. The specimen was unsorted PBMCs, collected 3.7 years after starting antiretroviral therapy. CDR3 coding DNA: TGTGCCAGCAGCCAAGGCCAGGGGGTTTACTCTGAAGCTTTCTTT. This codes for CASSQGQGVYSEAFF.